Included here is one T cell receptor (beta chain) sequence, with context. Its cognate antigen has yet to be identified. No qualities accompany the bases; no much larger clone lies one base away. The sample's time point label is to be understood as: pretreatment peripheral blood. The cohort comprised around 30 patients with locally advanced or metastatic urothelial carcinoma treated at Memorial Sloan Kettering on a trial protocol. Peripheral blood mononuclear cells were collected pretreatment and during treatment, at between 1 and 8 total time points per patient. The Qiagen DNeasy Blood extraction kit was used to purify genomic DNA from total PBMCs and tumor samples. PBMCs were collected pretreatment and during treatment, and were isolated and stored as previously described. The sample is drawn from a study of PD-L1 blockade in urothelial cancer (dated by TCRdb to about 2017). With regard to the full study: All patients started therapy around 2014 and received atezolizumab 1,200 mg intravenously every 3 weeks. Pretreatment blood TCR-seq was available for 30 or so patients, at least one posttreatment blood collection was obtained for around 25 patients, and tumor TCR-seq was available for around 25 patients. In the same patients, whole exome sequencing and RNA sequencing of pretreatment tumors were performed in addition to TCR sequencing. The study was an exploratory multi-omic analysis of somatic, immune and clinical correlates of response to PD-L1 blockade with atezolizumab in urothelial cancer. Blood samples gave a median of approximately 150,000 T cells and some 83,000 unique TCRs, with a median clonality of 0.080. Patients had an ECOG performance status of 0 or 1 and had received between 0 and 3 prior chemotherapy regimens. TCR sequencing covered pretreatment tumor samples and matched, serially collected peripheral blood taken before and after atezolizumab treatment. Blood samples were analyzed at two time points: 3 weeks after treatment start (second dose) and 6 weeks after treatment start. Durable clinical benefit was achieved by nine patients and was not achieved by 20 patients. Twenty-five of 29 patients were males with bladder-origin urothelial cancer, and about 60% of the 29 reported a prior smoking history. Progression-free survival longer than 6 months counted as durable clinical benefit, and TCR features were additionally tested against both progression-free and overall survival.

General study outcomes and caveats: A pretreatment peripheral blood TCR clonality below the median was linked to improved progression-free and overall survival. Greater expansion of tumor-associated TCR clones in peripheral blood 3 weeks after the start of treatment was observed in patients with durable benefit (n of about 22, p = 0.022). Because of the small sample size (n ≈ 31) and the many exploratory analyses performed, the results are intended to be regarded as hypothesis-generating.

Synthetic TCR analog templates were spiked into each PCR to estimate absolute template abundance from read counts. The immunoSEQ assay was used to amplify TCRbeta CDR3 regions from genomic DNA with bias-controlled V and J gene primers. Sequencing of rearranged TCRbeta segments was done at approximately 20X coverage. Turning to the authors' computational methods: Sequencing errors were corrected by clustering and CDR3s were annotated against IMGT to assign V, D and J genes. Downstream analyses used only productive TCRbeta rearrangements, leaving out any out-of-frame or stop-codon sequences. To compute clonality, Shannon entropy was normalized by the log of the number of unique productive sequences and then subtracted from one. Fisher's exact test with Benjamini-Hochberg correction, using a cutoff of adjusted p below 0.01, was how clones that differed between time points or between blood and tumor were identified. The immuneACCESS repertoire file appears here via TCRdb, limited to in-frame rearrangements. These files lack a portion of the clones; in checked studies, under half of the deficit traces to unresolved V genes, and the cause of the others is not known. V and J calls and clone size come straight from that table; D and trimming were deduced from the DNA. Across this sample there are tens of thousands of clones, with roughly 87% seen only once. Under 15% of the sample goes to the ten largest clones.

From the cysteine up to the phenylalanine, the CDR3 has a length of 14 residues. The sequence is cut down to CDR3 DNA, 42 bases in frame from base 1. Relative to germline, V is 0 bases shorter and J is 2 bases shorter, with 7 bases between their ends. Reading the germline V gene gives CDR1 SGHRS and CDR2 YFSETQ. This sample comprised PBMCs, obtained around atezolizumab (anti-PD-L1) treatment. This clonotype was sampled from a woman in her sixties with urothelial cancer. This chain is built from TRBV5-1 and TRBJ2-3; no confident D gene assignment can be made. The DNA is TGCGCCAGCAGCTTGGGGTACTTCACAGATACGCAGTATTTT. This gives the protein CASSLGYFTDTQYF.